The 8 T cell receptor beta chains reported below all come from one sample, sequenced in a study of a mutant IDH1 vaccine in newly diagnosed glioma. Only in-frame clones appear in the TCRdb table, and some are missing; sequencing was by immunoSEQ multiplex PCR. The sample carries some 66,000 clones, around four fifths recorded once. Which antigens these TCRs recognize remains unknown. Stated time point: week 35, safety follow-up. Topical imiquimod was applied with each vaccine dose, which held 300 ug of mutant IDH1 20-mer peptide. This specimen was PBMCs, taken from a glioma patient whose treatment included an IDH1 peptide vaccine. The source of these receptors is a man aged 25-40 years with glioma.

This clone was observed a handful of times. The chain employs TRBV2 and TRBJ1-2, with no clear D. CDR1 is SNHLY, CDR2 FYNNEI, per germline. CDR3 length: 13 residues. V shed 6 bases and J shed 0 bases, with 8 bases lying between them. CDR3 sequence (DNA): TGTGCCAGCAGGTTACAGACTAACTATGGCTACACCTTC. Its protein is CASRLQTNYGYTF.

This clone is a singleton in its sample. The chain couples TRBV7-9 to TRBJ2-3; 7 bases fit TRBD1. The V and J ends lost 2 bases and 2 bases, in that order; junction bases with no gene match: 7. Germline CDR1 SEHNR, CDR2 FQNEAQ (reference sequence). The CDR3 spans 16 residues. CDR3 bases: TGTGCCAGCAGCTTAATAAGGACAGGATACACAGATACGCAGTATTTT. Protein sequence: CASSLIRTGYTDTQYF.

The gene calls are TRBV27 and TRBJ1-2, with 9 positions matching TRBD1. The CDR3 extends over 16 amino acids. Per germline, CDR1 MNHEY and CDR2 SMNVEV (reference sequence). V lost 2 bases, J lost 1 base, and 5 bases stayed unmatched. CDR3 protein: CASSLTGGVLNYGYTF. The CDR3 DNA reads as TGTGCCAGCAGTTTAACAGGGGGCGTCCTTAACTATGGCTACACCTTC.

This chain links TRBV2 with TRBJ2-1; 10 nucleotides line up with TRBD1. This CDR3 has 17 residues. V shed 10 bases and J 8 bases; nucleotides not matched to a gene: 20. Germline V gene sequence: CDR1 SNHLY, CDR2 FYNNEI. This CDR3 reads CATPGQGHRLGGDEQFF. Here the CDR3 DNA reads TGTGCCACTCCGGGACAGGGGCATAGGTTAGGGGGGGATGAGCAGTTCTTC.

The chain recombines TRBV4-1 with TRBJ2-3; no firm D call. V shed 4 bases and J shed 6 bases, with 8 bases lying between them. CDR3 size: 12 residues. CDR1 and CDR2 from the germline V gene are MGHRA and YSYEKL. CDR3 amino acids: CASSLPADTQYF. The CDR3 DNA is TGCGCCAGCAGCCTTCCAGCGGATACGCAGTATTTT.

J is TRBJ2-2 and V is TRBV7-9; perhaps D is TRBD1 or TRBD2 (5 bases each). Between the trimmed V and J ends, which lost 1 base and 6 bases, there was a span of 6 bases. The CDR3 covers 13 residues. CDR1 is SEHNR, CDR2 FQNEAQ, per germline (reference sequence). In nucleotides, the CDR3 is TGTGCCAGCAGCTTAGGAGGGGCCGGGGAGCTGTTTTTT. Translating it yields CASSLGGAGELFF. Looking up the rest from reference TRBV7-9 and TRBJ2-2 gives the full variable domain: DTGVSQNPRHKITKRGQNVTFRCDPISEHNRLYWYRQTLGQGPEFLTYFQNEAQLEKSRLLSDRFSAERPKGSFSTLEIQRTEQGDSAMYLCASSLGGAGELFFGEGSRLTVL.

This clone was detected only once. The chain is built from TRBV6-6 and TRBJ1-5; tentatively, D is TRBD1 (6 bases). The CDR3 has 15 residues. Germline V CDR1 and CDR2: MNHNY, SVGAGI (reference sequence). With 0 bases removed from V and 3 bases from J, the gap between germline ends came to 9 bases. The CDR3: CASSYSQGNNQPQHF. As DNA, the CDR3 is TGTGCCAGCAGTTACTCCCAGGGGAACAATCAGCCCCAGCATTTT.

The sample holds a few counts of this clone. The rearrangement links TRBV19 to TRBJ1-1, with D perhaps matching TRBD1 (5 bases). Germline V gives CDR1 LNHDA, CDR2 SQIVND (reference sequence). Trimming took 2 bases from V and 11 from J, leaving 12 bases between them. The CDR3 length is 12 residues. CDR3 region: CASSISRDVAFF. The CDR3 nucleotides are TGTGCCAGTAGTATAAGCCGGGACGTCGCTTTCTTT.